This T cell receptor (beta chain) is from a study of control samples from healthy donors and cancer patients. Only one count was recorded for this clone. Method: immunoSEQ multiplex PCR; TCRdb's copy keeps in-frame clones and lacks some. The sample has 100,000 to 150,000 clones, roughly 86% seen once. Trimming removed 1 base at V and 8 bases at J, with 17 bases between. Germline CDR1 is KGHSH and CDR2 is LQKENI. The length of the CDR3 is 16 residues. V and J are TRBV18 and TRBJ1-4; possible D gene TRBD1, 5 bases. Sequences were obtained from blood. This clonotype was obtained from a man in his sixties in good health. CDR3 sequence: CASSPLSAGLGEKLFF. In DNA form, the CDR3 reads TGTGCCAGCTCACCACTATCGGCAGGGCTGGGGGAAAAACTGTTTTTT.